The 30 T cell receptor beta chains given below trace back to one sample, sequenced in a study of cytomegalovirus exposure and HLA in healthy donors (dated by TCRdb to the late 2010s). Preparation of the library involved the immunoSEQ multiplex PCR assay. For the multiplex PCR, a mixture combining 60 forward primers for TCR Vbeta segments and 13 reverse primers for TCR Jbeta segments was used. TCRdb re-hosts the immuneACCESS table, in-frame sequences only. Its copies lack some clones; in the studies checked, an unresolved V gene accounts for under half of them, and the cause for the rest is not known. This sample comprises around 130,000 clones, over 8.5% of them detected only once. Around 6% of the sample rests with the top ten. The sample comprised PBMCs. Source of these receptors: a middle-aged woman in good health and CMV-seropositive.

The chain is built from TRBV30 and TRBJ1-4, with no clear D. The CDR3 has 13 residues. Per the germline V gene, CDR1 is GTSNPN and CDR2 is SVGIG (reference sequence). Trimming pared 3 bases from V and 3 bases from J, leaving 8 bases between. CDR3 protein: CAWRAPANEKLFF. CDR3 bases: TGTGCCTGGAGGGCACCCGCTAATGAAAAACTGTTTTTT.

J is TRBJ2-1 and V is TRBV5-1, with TRBD2 identical over 13 bases. Trimming at V came to 1 base and at J to 8 bases, leaving 6 bases not matched to a gene. Germline V gene sequence: CDR1 SGHRS, CDR2 YFSETQ. The CDR3 contains 16 residues. In DNA, the CDR3 is TGCGCCAGCAGCTTGACTAGCGGGGGGGGCCGGGATGAGCAGTTCTTC. Translation: CASSLTSGGGRDEQFF.

The genes are TRBV2 and TRBJ2-1, with a weak D call TRBD1 (6 bases). V lost 0 bases and J 3 bases, leaving 9 bases between the germline ends. Germline CDR1 and CDR2: SNHLY and FYNNEI. This CDR3 is 15 amino acids long. The CDR3: CASSEAGTFYNEQFF. The CDR3 coding sequence is TGTGCCAGCAGTGAAGCTGGGACATTCTACAATGAGCAGTTCTTC.

This chain links TRBV7-9 with TRBJ2-2; 9 positions match TRBD1. This CDR3 has 15 amino acids. Germline loops: CDR1 SEHNR, CDR2 FQNEAQ (reference sequence). V was pared by 5 bases and J by 4 bases, with 5 bases of the junction left unmatched. CDR3 region: CASSPAGQGTGELFF. In nucleotides, the CDR3 is TGTGCCAGCAGCCCGGCGGGACAGGGCACCGGGGAGCTGTTTTTT.

The rearrangement links TRBV6-5 to TRBJ2-5, with a possible D match to TRBD2 (5 bases). The germline V and J ends were trimmed by 0 bases and 4 bases, with 15 bases remaining between them. The CDR3 is 16 residues long. Germline V gene sequence: CDR1 MNHEY, CDR2 SVGAGI. The CDR3 loop is CASSYSAPRGSETQYF. As DNA, the CDR3 is TGTGCCAGCAGTTACTCGGCCCCGAGAGGGTCAGAGACCCAGTACTTC.

V gene TRBV5-6 combines with J gene TRBJ1-5; 9 positions agree with TRBD1. Germline CDR1 SGHDT, CDR2 YYEEEE. Trimming removed 1 base from V and 2 bases from J; junction bases left unmatched: 4. The CDR3 loop spans 16 amino acids. CDR3 sequence reads: CASSLRGQGGNQPQHF. CDR3 in DNA: TGTGCCAGCAGCTTGAGGGGACAGGGTGGCAATCAGCCCCAGCATTTT.

The table lists this clone with many counts. J is TRBJ2-1 and V is TRBV11-2; 10 nucleotides line up with TRBD1. Per the germline V gene, CDR1 is SGHAT and CDR2 is FQNNGV. With 4 bases clipped from V and 0 bases from J, the junction kept 3 bases outside the gene matches. The CDR3 totals 16 residues. The CDR3 loop reads CASSSRTGGSYNEQFF. The CDR3 DNA follows: TGTGCCAGCAGCTCACGGACAGGGGGCTCCTACAATGAGCAGTTCTTC.

The chain employs TRBV7-2 and TRBJ2-5; either TRBD1 or TRBD2 may fit D (6 bases each). The V end lost 6 bases, the J end lost 5 bases, and 16 bases lay between the germline ends. The CDR3 consists of 14 residues. Looked up from germline, CDR1 is SGHTA and CDR2 is FQGNSA. CDR3 bases: TGTGCCAGCAGTTTACAGGGTGGAGGGGAGACCCAGTACTTC. As protein: CASSLQGGGETQYF. The variable domain in full, completed from reference TRBV7-2 and TRBJ2-5, reads GAGVSQSPSNKVTEKGKDVELRCDPISGHTALYWYRQSLGQGLEFLIYFQGNSAPDKSGLPSDRFSAERTGGSVSTLTIQRTQQEDSAVYLCASSLQGGGETQYFGPGTRLLVL.

In this sample, this clone turned up a few times. The chain recombines TRBV5-1 with TRBJ1-6; TRBD1 matches at 7 bases. The ends lost 4 bases at V and 7 bases at J; junction bases unmatched: 5. The CDR3 is made up of 14 amino acids. The V gene's germline CDR1 is SGHRS and CDR2 YFSETQ. The chain's CDR3 is CASSLGQNNSPLHF. In DNA, the CDR3 is TGCGCCAGCAGCCTGGGACAGAACAATTCACCCCTCCACTTT.

This clone was observed a few times. The rearrangement joins TRBV5-1 to TRBJ2-7; 8 positions match TRBD1. Germline V CDR1 and CDR2: SGHRS, YFSETQ. V shed 4 bases and J 7 bases; nucleotides not matched to a gene: 7. There are 13 residues in the CDR3. CDR3 sequence (DNA): TGCGCCAGCAGCCCGCCAGGGGGCGGGGAGCAGTACTTC. As protein: CASSPPGGGEQYF.

The table lists this clone with a few counts. The J gene is TRBJ2-2, the V gene TRBV7-9; maybe TRBD2 (6 bases). With 2 bases removed from V and 4 bases from J, the gap between germline ends came to 20 bases. There are 18 residues in the CDR3. Per the germline V gene, CDR1 is SEHNR and CDR2 is FQNEAQ (reference sequence). In DNA, the CDR3 is TGTGCCAGCAGCTTAAGGGGCCGAGGAGGCGGGGCCACCGGGGAGCTGTTTTTT. This codes for CASSLRGRGGGATGELFF.

CDR3 nucleotides: TGCGCCAGCAGTTCAGGGGGGTACGAGCAGTACTTC. It is translated as CASSSGGYEQYF. This chain connects TRBV10-1 to TRBJ2-7, with D possibly being TRBD1 (7 bases). V shed 5 bases and J shed 4 bases, with 9 bases lying between them. The V gene's germline CDR1 is WNHNN and CDR2 SYGVQD (reference sequence). The CDR3 covers 12 residues.

This clone was counted a few times. V and J are TRBV7-6 and TRBJ2-3, with 9 nucleotides matching TRBD2. The V segment lost 2 bases and the J segment 3 bases; nucleotides outside the gene matches: 6. CDR1 is SGHVS, CDR2 FNYEAQ, per germline. The CDR3 contains 16 residues. The CDR3 reads CASSLLRTSVTDTQYF. The DNA for the CDR3 is TGTGCCAGCAGCTTATTGAGGACTAGCGTTACAGATACGCAGTATTTT.

In this sample, this clone turned up a few times. CDR3 bases: TGTGCCAGCAGTGCAACAGGGGTGGTGGGTCAGCCCCAGCATTTT. Encoded protein: CASSATGVVGQPQHF. The chain employs TRBV6-4 and TRBJ1-5; 7 bases are shared with TRBD1. Germline V CDR1 and CDR2: MRHNA, SNTAGT. V shed 4 bases, J shed 6 bases, and the junction held 9 bases outside the gene matches. The length of the CDR3 is 15 residues.

This clone was observed a few times. The rearrangement joins TRBV5-1 to TRBJ2-7; 9 nucleotides line up with TRBD1. CDR3 size: 15 residues. CDR1 and CDR2 (germline): SGHRS, YFSETQ. Trimming took 1 base from V and 5 from J; bases not matched to a gene: 7. The CDR3 DNA reads TGCGCCAGCAGCTTGAGAACGGGACAGGGCCACGAGCAGTACTTC. It yields the protein CASSLRTGQGHEQYF.

V is TRBV30 and J is TRBJ1-2, with 10 positions matching TRBD1. V lost 5 bases and J lost 8; bases outside the gene matches: 14. The germline V gene encodes CDR1 GTSNPN and CDR2 SVGIG (reference sequence). CDR3 size: 15 residues. The CDR3 coding sequence is TGTGCCTGGGGACAGGGGGTTCAAGTTAAGGGAGGCTACACCTTC. Translation gives CAWGQGVQVKGGYTF.

This clone was detected a few times. The V call is TRBV10-3, the J call TRBJ1-2; D perhaps matches TRBD1 (6 bases). The CDR3 spans 13 residues. CDR1 is ENHRY, CDR2 SYGVKD, per germline. With 11 bases removed from V and 7 bases from J, the gap between germline ends came to 20 bases. For the CDR3, the DNA is TGTGCCGTCCAGATACAGGGTCACCTTGGCTACACCTTC. As protein: CAVQIQGHLGYTF.

The chain is built from TRBV28 and TRBJ2-2; weak D call: TRBD2 (5 bases). V lost 3 bases and J 2 bases, leaving 10 bases between the germline ends. Germline lookup yields CDR1 MDHEN and CDR2 SYDVKM. The CDR3 covers 15 residues. CDR3 residues: CASSLKGSNTGELFF. The CDR3 nucleotides read TGTGCCAGCAGTTTGAAAGGGAGTAACACCGGGGAGCTGTTTTTT.

This clone was seen a few times. The chain carries TRBV5-4 and TRBJ1-6; the D is unclear. Trimming left V 4 bases short and J 9 bases short, with 14 bases between. This CDR3 has 14 residues. Germline-derived CDR1 and CDR2 are SGHNT and YYREEE (reference sequence). The CDR3 region is CASSQEREGSPLHF. Here the CDR3 DNA reads TGTGCCAGCAGCCAGGAGAGGGAGGGTTCACCCCTCCACTTT.

The rearrangement links TRBV10-3 to TRBJ1-1; 7 bases are shared with TRBD1. The CDR3 contains 15 residues. Trimming at V came to 0 bases and at J to 6 bases, leaving 7 bases not matched to a gene. CDR1 is ENHRY and CDR2 is SYGVKD in the germline V gene. The chain's CDR3 is CAISESERGHAEAFF. The CDR3 region has the DNA TGTGCCATCAGTGAGTCTGAAAGGGGGCACGCTGAAGCTTTCTTT.

V is TRBV18 and J is TRBJ1-6; D is undetermined. This CDR3 contains 20 residues. Trimming removed 0 bases from V and 2 bases from J, with 20 bases in between. Germline V gene lookup returns CDR1 KGHSH and CDR2 LQKENI. CDR3 sequence: CASSPPLGFLMGTYNSPLHF. The CDR3 DNA sequence: TGTGCCAGCTCACCACCTTTAGGCTTCTTAATGGGCACCTATAATTCACCCCTCCACTTT.

The V gene is TRBV6-4, the J gene TRBJ2-3, with TRBD2 identical over 7 bases. The V gene end was trimmed by 4 bases and the J gene end by 1 base; junction bases not matched to a gene: 2. This CDR3 has 14 residues. CDR1 is MRHNA and CDR2 is SNTAGT in the germline V gene. CDR3 DNA sequence: TGTGCCAGCAGTGCCCGGGGGGGCACAGATACGCAGTATTTT. This translates into CASSARGGTDTQYF.

This clone was seen a few times. The rearrangement uses TRBV6-1 and TRBJ1-5, with a weak D call TRBD1 (5 bases). The CDR3 consists of 13 residues. The germline V and J ends were trimmed by 0 bases and 6 bases, with 6 bases remaining between them. The V gene's germline CDR1 is MNHNS and CDR2 SASEGT. CDR3 nucleotide sequence: TGTGCCAGCAGTGAAGCGCAGGGTCAGCCCCAGCATTTT. Its translation: CASSEAQGQPQHF.

This clone has only a few counts. This chain joins TRBV18 and TRBJ1-1; maybe TRBD1 (6 bases). This CDR3 has 14 amino acids. Per the germline V gene, CDR1 is KGHSH and CDR2 is LQKENI. Between the trimmed V and J ends, which lost 3 bases and 3 bases, there was a span of 11 bases. The CDR3 loop is CASSPGRGHTEAFF. CDR3 bases: TGTGCCAGCTCACCGGGCAGGGGTCACACTGAAGCTTTCTTT.

This clone was detected only once. V gene TRBV6-5 combines with J gene TRBJ2-5, with 12 nucleotides matching TRBD2. This CDR3 region has 15 residues. The V gene's germline CDR1 is MNHEY and CDR2 SVGAGI. V shed 5 bases, J shed 4 bases, and the junction held 5 bases outside the gene matches. CDR3: CASSPSGGAGETQYF. CDR3 coding DNA: TGTGCCAGCAGTCCTAGCGGGGGGGCAGGAGAGACCCAGTACTTC.

The CDR3 here is CASSKGANTGELFF. CDR3 nucleotides: TGTGCCAGCAGCAAGGGAGCGAACACCGGGGAGCTGTTTTTT. The gene calls are TRBV9 and TRBJ2-2, with D perhaps matching TRBD2 (5 bases). V lost 4 bases to trimming and J lost 0 bases, with 7 bases between them. The germline gives CDR1 SGDLS, CDR2 YYNGEE. The CDR3 loop spans 14 amino acids.

Of note for this clone: Its ends do not fully match the called genes, so a read error is possible. The V gene is TRBV15, the J gene TRBJ1-1, with TRBD1 matching 8 bases. This CDR3 comprises 16 residues. Per the germline V gene, CDR1 is LNHNV and CDR2 is YYDKDF (reference sequence). CDR3 coding DNA: TGTGCCGCCAGCAGAGCTTACGGACAGGGCGACACTGAAGCTTTCTTT. This translates into CAASRAYGQGDTEAFF.

The chain is built from TRBV11-3 and TRBJ2-2, with 8 bases fitting TRBD2. The CDR3 covers 15 residues. V shed 3 bases and J 3 bases; nucleotides not matched to a gene: 3. Germline CDR1 is SGHNT and CDR2 is YENEEA. In DNA form, the CDR3 reads TGTGCCAGCAGCTTCGGTAGCGGGGACACCGGGGAGCTGTTTTTT. Amino acid sequence: CASSFGSGDTGELFF.

This clone was observed a handful of times. The chain joins TRBV27 to TRBJ2-7; 8 bases align to TRBD1. The CDR3 totals 15 residues. The V and J ends lost 3 bases and 4 bases, in that order; junction bases with no gene match: 8. The germline V gene has CDR1 MNHEY and CDR2 SMNVEV (reference sequence). The CDR3 sequence is CASSFLQGAEYEQYF. The CDR3 DNA follows: TGTGCCAGCAGTTTTTTGCAGGGGGCTGAATACGAGCAGTACTTC.

Only a few counts were recorded for this clone. The chain combines TRBV10-1 with TRBJ1-1; D gene ambiguous. The CDR3 has 15 amino acids. Trimming removed 0 bases from V and 1 base from J, with 9 bases in between. Germline loops: CDR1 WNHNN, CDR2 SYGVQD (reference sequence). For the CDR3, the DNA is TGCGCCAGCAGTGAGTCCGGGTCCGCGAACACTGAAGCTTTCTTT. It encodes CASSESGSANTEAFF.